The rows below give T cell receptor beta chains drawn from one sample of a study of blood T cell repertoires in COVID-19. Sequencing was performed with immunoSEQ multiplex PCR; in TCRdb, only in-frame clones are kept and a portion is missing. The table records over 95,000 clones, 75% to 85% of them present only once. What was sequenced was peripheral blood. Every receptor here comes from a woman of 80 years or more with active or convalescent COVID-19. CDR3s include the opening cysteine and the closing phenylalanine or tryptophan. D genes are given only for firm matches. Clone size is given for some rows only: seen once, a few or many times, or a class if the clone is expanded.

>TRBV13|TRBJ1-2|-|-
TGTGCCAGCAGCTTAGCCTTTGATCCTCTGGGCGATGGCTACACCTTC
CASSLAFDPLGDGYTF
>TRBV5-4|TRBJ1-2|TRBD1|-
TGTGCCAGCAGCTCCAGGACAGGGGGCTATGGCTACACCTTC
CASSSRTGGYGYTF
>TRBV28|TRBJ2-6|TRBD2|-
TGTGCCAGCAGTTTGGAGGCGGGAGGGCCCTCGGGGGCCAACGTCCTGACTTTC
CASSLEAGGPSGANVLTF
>TRBV18|TRBJ2-2|-|-
TGTGCCAGCTCACCAGTGGCGGATTCGAACACCGGGGAGCTGTTTTTT
CASSPVADSNTGELFF
>TRBV9|TRBJ1-4|TRBD1|few
TGTGCCAGCAGCACCGGGACAGCTAATGAAAAACTGTTTTTT
CASSTGTANEKLFF
>TRBV28|TRBJ2-7|TRBD2|-
TGTGCCAGCAGAGAACAAACTAGCGGGAGAGATGAGCAGTACTTC
CASREQTSGRDEQYF
>TRBV5-1|TRBJ2-3|-|-
TGTGCCAGCAGCTTGGCAGGCACAGATACGCAGTATTTT
CASSLAGTDTQYF
>TRBV30|TRBJ2-1|-|-
TGTGCCTGGAGTGTACAGGGAAATGAGCAGTTCTTC
CAWSVQGNEQFF
>TRBV7-9|TRBJ2-7|-|-
TGTGCCAGCAGCTCCAGGGTCTCTACCTACGAGCAGTACTTC
CASSSRVSTYEQYF
>TRBV24-1|TRBJ2-2|TRBD2|-
TGTGCCACCAGTGATTTTGGGGGGGCCGGGGAGCTGTTTTTT
CATSDFGGAGELFF
>TRBV6-1|TRBJ2-5|TRBD1|-
TGTGCCAGCAGTGACCCGGGACAGGGCTCAGAGACCCAGTACTTC
CASSDPGQGSETQYF
>TRBV28|TRBJ2-7|-|few
TGTGCCAGCAGCTCAGGGAGGAGGGGAGAGTACTTC
CASSSGRRGEYF
>TRBV7-9|TRBJ1-4|-|-
TGTGCCAGCAGCCCCAGGCTTGCAACTAATGAAAAACTGTTTTTT
CASSPRLATNEKLFF
>TRBV5-1|TRBJ1-1|-|-
TGTGCCAGCAGCTACATTGGGGGGGCTGAAGCTTTCTTT
CASSYIGGAEAFF
>TRBV7-9|TRBJ2-5|TRBD2|once
TGTGCCAGCAGCCCACCGGGACTAGCGGGATCAGAGACCCAGTACTTC
CASSPPGLAGSETQYF
>TRBV7-2|TRBJ1-1|-|medium-sized
TGTGCCAGTCGTACAGGGCTCGCTGAAGCTTTCTTT
CASRTGLAEAFF
>TRBV7-9|TRBJ1-1|TRBD1|-
TGTGCCAGCAGCCTACAGGGGGCGACTGAAGCTTTCTTT
CASSLQGATEAFF
>TRBV4-1|TRBJ2-1|TRBD2|-
TGCGCCAGCAGCCAACTAGCGGGAGTAGTCAATGAGCAGTTCTTC
CASSQLAGVVNEQFF
>TRBV6-1|TRBJ2-5|TRBD1|-
TGTGCCAGCAGTGAAGTCCAAGGACAGGGATTAAGGGAGACCCAGTACTTC
CASSEVQGQGLRETQYF
>TRBV6-6|TRBJ2-5|TRBD2|-
TGTGCCTCCGGACTAGCGGGAGGGATCCAAGAGACCCAGTACTTC
CASGLAGGIQETQYF
>TRBV27|TRBJ2-6|-|-
TGTGCCAGCAGCCCGGCTGGGGCCAACGTCCTGACTTTC
CASSPAGANVLTF
>TRBV28|TRBJ1-6|-|-
TGTGCCAGCGGCTCAGGGGAATCACCCCTCCACTTT
CASGSGESPLHF
>TRBV2|TRBJ2-1|TRBD2|-
TGTGCCAGCAGTGAAGCGAGCGGGGCCTTCATTTCTTTCTCCTACAATGAGCAGTTCTTC
CASSEASGAFISFSYNEQFF
>TRBV28|TRBJ1-4|-|-
TGTGCCAGCAGACCAGGGCCAGAAAAACTGTTTTTT
CASRPGPEKLFF